This paragraph reports one T cell receptor beta chain. As yet, its antigen is unknown. This specimen belongs to a study of blood T cells in healthy people across ages. About the research overall: About one barcoded beta molecule per two T cells was the capture yield of template switching. Study-level results: Shifts in expanded clonotypes may have been confounded by donor CMV status, which was unknown.

Alongside a J-beta primer mix, a sample-barcoded 5' primer served in a second PCR lasting about 7 to 11 cycles. One entry per CDR3 protein results from TCRdb running MiXCR on the 5' RACE reads. The sample carries 1,500,000 or so distinct CDR3 sequences, 45% to 70% recorded once. The sample consisted of blood. The clonotype was recovered from a man aged 18 to 29 in good health.

In DNA, the CDR3 is TGTGCCAGCAACCTCTGGGGGTCCTCTGATTTTAGCTCCTACGAGCAGTACTTC. Protein sequence: CASNLWGSSDFSSYEQYF. The chain couples TRBV11-2 to TRBJ2-7; the D gene could be TRBD1 or TRBD2 (5 bases each). The germline V and J ends were trimmed by 7 bases and 0 bases, with 25 bases remaining between them. This CDR3 comprises 18 residues. CDR1 is SGHAT and CDR2 is FQNNGV in the germline V gene. Combining the CDR3 with reference TRBV11-2 and TRBJ2-7 gives the whole variable domain EAGVAQSPRYKIIEKRQSVAFWCNPISGHATLYWYQQILGQGPKLLIQFQNNGVVDDSQLPKDRFSAERLKGVDSTLKIQPAKLEDSAVYLCASNLWGSSDFSSYEQYFGPGTRLTVT.